This record covers a single T cell receptor beta chain. What it binds is unknown. This sample is drawn from a study of T-cell memory formation after mild COVID-19. Overall study context: In these data, TCR clusters were largely donor specific. Study outcomes and limitations: While clones contracting from day 15 to 85 were balanced between CD4 and CD8, later expanders leaned CD4+.

Researchers used 5'RACE with constant-segment primers to make TCR alpha and TCR beta cDNA libraries that carry sample barcodes and UMIs. In TCRdb, the 5' RACE reads were re-called with MiXCR into one record per CDR3 protein. Here the sample spans just over 300,000 distinct CDR3 sequences, just under 20% being singletons. The clonotype comes from a man younger than 35 who had mild COVID-19 (a few samples of this study predate the infection). Cell type and time point are not known. The sample comprised PBMCs or a T cell subset sorted from them (not recorded which).

The DNA of the CDR3 is TGTGCCAGCAGCCAAGATCGGGGGGCCCCAAGGGCCCAGTACTTC. It is translated as CASSQDRGAPRAQYF. This chain joins TRBV3-1 and TRBJ2-5, with D tentatively TRBD2 (7 bases). The CDR3 has 15 residues. Trimming pared 0 bases from V and 9 bases from J, leaving 17 bases between. Germline V gene sequence: CDR1 LGHDT, CDR2 YNNKEL (reference sequence).